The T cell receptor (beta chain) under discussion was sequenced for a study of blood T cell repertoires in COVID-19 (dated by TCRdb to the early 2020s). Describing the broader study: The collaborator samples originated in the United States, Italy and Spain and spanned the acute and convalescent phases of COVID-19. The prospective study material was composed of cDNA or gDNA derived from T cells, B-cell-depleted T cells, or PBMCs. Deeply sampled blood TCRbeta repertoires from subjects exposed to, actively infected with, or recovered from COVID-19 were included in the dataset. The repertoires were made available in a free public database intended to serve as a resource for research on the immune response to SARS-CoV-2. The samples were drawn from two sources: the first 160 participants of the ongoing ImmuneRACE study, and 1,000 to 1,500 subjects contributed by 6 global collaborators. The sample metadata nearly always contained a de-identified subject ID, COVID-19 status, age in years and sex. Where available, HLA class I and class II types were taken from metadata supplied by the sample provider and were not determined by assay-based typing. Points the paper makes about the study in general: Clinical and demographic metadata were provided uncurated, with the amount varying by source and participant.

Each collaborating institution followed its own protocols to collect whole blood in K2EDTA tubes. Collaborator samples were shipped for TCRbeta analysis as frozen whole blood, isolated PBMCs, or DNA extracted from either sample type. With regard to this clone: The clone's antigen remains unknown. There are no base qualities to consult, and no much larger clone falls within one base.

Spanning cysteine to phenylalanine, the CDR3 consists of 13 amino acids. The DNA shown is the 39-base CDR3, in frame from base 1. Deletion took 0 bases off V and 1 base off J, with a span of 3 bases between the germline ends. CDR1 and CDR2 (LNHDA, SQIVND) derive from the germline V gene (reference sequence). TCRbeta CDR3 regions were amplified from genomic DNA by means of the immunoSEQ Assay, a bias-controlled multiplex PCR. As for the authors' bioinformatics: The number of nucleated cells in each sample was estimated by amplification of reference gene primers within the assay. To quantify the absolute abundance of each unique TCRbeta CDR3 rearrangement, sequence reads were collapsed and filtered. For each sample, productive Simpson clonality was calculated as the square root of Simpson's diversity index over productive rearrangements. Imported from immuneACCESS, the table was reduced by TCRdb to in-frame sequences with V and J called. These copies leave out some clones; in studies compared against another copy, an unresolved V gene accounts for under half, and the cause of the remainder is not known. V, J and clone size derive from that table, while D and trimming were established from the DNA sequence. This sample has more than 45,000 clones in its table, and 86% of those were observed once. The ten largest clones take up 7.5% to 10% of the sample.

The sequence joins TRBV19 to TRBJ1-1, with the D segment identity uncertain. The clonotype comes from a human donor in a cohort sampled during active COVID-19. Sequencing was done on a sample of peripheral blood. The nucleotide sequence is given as TGTGCCAGTAGTATAGACAGGAACACTGAAGCTTTCTTT. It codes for CASSIDRNTEAFF.